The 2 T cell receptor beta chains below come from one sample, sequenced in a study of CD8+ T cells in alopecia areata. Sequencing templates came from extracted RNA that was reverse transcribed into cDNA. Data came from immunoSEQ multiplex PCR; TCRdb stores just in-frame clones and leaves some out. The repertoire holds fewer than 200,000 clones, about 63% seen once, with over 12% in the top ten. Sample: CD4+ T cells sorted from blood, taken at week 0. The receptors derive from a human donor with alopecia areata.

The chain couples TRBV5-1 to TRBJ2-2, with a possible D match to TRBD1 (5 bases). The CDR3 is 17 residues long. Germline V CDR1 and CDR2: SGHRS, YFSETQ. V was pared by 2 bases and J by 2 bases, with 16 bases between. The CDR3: CASSLEPPGLNTGELFF. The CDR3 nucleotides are TGCGCCAGCAGCTTAGAACCACCAGGGCTTAACACCGGGGAGCTGTTTTTT.

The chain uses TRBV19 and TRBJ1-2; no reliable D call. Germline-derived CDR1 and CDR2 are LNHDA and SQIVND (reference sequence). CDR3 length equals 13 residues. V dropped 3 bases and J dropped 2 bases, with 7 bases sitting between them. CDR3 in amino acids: CASSIGRNYGYTF. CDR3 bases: TGTGCCAGTAGTATCGGACGGAACTATGGCTACACCTTC.